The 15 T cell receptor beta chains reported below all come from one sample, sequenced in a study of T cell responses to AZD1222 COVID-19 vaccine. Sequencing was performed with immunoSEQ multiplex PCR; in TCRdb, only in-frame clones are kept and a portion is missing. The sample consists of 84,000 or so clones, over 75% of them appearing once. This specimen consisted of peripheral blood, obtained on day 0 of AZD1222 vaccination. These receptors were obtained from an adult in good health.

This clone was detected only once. In DNA form, the CDR3 reads TGTGCCAGCAGTTACAGGGGTCCCTTAGCCAAAAACATTCAGTACTTC. Its protein is CASSYRGPLAKNIQYF. The chain recombines TRBV2 with TRBJ2-4, with 7 nucleotides matching TRBD1. The V gene end was trimmed by 5 bases and the J gene end by 0 bases; junction bases not matched to a gene: 7. The CDR3 sequence is 16 residues long. From germline, CDR1 is SNHLY and CDR2 FYNNEI.

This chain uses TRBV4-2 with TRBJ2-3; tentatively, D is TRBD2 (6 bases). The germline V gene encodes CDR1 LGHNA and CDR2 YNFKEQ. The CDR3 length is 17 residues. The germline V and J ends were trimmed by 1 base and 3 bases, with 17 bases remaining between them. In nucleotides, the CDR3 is TGTGCCAGCAGCCAAGTTTTGGGCGGGATGGGGACAGATACGCAGTATTTT. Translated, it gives CASSQVLGGMGTDTQYF.

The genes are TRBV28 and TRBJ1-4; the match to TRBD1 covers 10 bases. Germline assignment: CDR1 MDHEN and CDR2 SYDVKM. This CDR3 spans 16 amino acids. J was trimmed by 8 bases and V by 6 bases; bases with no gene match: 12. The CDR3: CASRPRGTGDEEKLFF. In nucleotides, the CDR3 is TGTGCCAGCAGACCTCGTGGGACAGGGGATGAGGAAAAACTGTTTTTT.

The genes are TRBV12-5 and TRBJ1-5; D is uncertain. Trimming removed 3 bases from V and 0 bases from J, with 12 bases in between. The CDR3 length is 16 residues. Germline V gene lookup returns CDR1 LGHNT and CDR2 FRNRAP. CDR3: CASGFIGINSNQPQHF. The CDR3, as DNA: TGTGCTAGTGGTTTCATCGGGATTAATAGCAATCAGCCCCAGCATTTT. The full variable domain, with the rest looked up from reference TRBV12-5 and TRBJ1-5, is DARVTQTPRHKVTEMGQEVTMRCQPILGHNTVFWYRQTMMQGLELLAYFRNRAPLDDSGMPKDRFSAEMPDATLATLKIQPSEPRDSAVYFCASGFIGINSNQPQHFGDGTRLSIL.

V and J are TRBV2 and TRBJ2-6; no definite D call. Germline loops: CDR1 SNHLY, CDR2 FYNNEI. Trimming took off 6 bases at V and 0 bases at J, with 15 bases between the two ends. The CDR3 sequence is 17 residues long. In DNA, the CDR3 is TGTGCCAGCAGGGGTGGGATCTCGAACTCTGGGGCCAACGTCCTGACTTTC. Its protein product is CASRGGISNSGANVLTF.

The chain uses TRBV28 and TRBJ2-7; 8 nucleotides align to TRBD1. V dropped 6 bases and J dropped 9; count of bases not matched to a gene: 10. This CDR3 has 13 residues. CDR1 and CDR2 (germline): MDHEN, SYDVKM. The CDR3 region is CASRLTGVGWQYF. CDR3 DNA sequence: TGTGCCAGCAGGCTGACAGGGGTCGGGTGGCAGTACTTC.

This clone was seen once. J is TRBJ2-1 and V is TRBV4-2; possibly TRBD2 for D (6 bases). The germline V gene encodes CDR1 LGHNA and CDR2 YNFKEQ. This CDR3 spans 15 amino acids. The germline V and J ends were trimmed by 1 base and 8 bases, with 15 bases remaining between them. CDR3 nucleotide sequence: TGTGCCAGCAGCCAAGGAGGCGGAGGAGGGTATGAGCAGTTCTTC. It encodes CASSQGGGGGYEQFF.

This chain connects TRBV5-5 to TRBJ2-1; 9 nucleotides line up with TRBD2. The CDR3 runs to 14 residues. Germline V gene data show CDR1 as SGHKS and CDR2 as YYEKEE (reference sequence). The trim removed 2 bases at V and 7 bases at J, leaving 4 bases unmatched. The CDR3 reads CASSFGLAINEQFF. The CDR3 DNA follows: TGTGCCAGCAGCTTTGGACTAGCGATAAATGAGCAGTTCTTC.

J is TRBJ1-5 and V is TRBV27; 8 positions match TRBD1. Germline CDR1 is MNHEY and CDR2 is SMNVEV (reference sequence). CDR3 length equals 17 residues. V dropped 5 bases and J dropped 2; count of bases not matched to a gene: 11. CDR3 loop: CASSPHPTGDGNQPQHF. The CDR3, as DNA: TGTGCCAGCAGTCCACACCCGACAGGGGATGGCAATCAGCCCCAGCATTTT.

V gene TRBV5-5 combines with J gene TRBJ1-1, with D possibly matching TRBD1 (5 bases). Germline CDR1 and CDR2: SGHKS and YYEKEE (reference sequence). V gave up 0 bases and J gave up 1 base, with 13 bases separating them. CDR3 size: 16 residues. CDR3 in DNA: TGTGCCAGCAGCTTGGCCTTCAGGGACTGGAACACTGAAGCTTTCTTT. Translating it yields CASSLAFRDWNTEAFF.

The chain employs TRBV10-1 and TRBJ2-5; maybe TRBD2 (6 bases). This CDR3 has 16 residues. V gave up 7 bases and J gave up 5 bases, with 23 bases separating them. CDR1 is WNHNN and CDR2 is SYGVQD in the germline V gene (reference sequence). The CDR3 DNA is TGCGCCAGCAAGTTTGTAAAGACGGGAGTCGGGGAGACCCAGTACTTC. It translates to CASKFVKTGVGETQYF.

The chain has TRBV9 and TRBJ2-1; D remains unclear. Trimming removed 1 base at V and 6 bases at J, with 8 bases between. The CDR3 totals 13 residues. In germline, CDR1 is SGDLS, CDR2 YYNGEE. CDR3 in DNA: TGTGCCAGCAGCGTAAGCCCGGGCAATGAGCAGTTCTTC. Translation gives CASSVSPGNEQFF. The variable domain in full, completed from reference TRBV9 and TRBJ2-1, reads DSGVTQTPKHLITATGQRVTLRCSPRSGDLSVYWYQQSLDQGLQFLIQYYNGEERAKGNILERFSAQQFPDLHSELNLSSLELGDSALYFCASSVSPGNEQFFGPGTRLTVL.

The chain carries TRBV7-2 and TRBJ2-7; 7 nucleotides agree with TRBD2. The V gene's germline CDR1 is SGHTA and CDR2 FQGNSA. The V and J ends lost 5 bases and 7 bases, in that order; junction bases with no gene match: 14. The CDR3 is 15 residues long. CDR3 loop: CASSRGGSRREEQYF. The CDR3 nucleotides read TGTGCCAGCAGCCGGGGCGGGAGCCGACGGGAAGAGCAGTACTTC.

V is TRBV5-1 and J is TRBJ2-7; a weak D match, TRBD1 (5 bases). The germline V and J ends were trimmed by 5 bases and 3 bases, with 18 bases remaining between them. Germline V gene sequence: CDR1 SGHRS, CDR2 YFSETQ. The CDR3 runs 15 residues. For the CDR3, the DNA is TGCGCCAGCAGGCCAACAGGCGCTCGGTACTACGAGCAGTACTTC. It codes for CASRPTGARYYEQYF.

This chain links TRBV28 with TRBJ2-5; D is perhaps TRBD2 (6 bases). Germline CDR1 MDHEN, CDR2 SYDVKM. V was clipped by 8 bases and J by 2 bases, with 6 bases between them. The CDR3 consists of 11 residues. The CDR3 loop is CASGGQETQYF. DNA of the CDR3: TGTGCCAGCGGAGGGCAAGAGACCCAGTACTTC.